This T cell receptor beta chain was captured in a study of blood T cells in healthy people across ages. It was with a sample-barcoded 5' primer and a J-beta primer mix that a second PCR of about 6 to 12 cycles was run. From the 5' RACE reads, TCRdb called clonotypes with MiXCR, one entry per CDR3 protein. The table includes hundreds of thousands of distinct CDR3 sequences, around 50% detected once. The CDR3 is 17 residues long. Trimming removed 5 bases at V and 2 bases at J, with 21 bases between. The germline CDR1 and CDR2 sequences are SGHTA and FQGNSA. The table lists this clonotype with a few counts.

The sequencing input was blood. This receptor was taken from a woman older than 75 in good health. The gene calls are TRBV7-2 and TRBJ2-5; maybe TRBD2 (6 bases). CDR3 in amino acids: CASSKEVGLTKQETQYF. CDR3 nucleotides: TGTGCCAGCAGCAAAGAGGTTGGACTAACAAAACAAGAGACCCAGTACTTC.